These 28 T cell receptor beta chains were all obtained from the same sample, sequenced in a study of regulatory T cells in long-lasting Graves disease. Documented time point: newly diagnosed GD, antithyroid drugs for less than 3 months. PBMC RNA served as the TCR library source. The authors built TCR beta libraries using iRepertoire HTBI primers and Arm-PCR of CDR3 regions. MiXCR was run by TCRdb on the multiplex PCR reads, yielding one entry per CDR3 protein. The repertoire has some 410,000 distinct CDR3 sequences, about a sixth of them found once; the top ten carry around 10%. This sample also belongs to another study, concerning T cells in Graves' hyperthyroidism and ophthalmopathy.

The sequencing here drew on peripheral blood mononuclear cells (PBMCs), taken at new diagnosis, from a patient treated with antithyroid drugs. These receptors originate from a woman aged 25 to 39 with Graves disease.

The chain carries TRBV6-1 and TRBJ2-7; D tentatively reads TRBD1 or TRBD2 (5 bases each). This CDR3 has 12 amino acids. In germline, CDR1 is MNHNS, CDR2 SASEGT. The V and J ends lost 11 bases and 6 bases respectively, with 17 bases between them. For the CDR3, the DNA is TGTGCCTACGGGACGGGTTCTCTCGAGCAGTACTTC. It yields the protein CAYGTGSLEQYF.

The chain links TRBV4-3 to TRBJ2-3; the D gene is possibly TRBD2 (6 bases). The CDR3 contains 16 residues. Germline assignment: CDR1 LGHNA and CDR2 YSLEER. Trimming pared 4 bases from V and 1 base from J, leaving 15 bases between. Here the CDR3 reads CASSLSPLARTDTQYF. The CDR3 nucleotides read TGCGCCAGCAGCCTCTCCCCACTAGCCCGCACAGATACGCAGTATTTT.

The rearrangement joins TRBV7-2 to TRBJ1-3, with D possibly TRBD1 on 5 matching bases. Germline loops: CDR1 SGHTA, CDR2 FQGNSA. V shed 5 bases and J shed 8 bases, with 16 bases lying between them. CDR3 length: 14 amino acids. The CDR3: CASSTGPGGDTIYF. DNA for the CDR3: TGTGCCAGCAGCACGGGACCCGGAGGTGACACCATATATTTT.

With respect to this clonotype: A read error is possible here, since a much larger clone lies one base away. CDR3 nucleotide sequence: TGTGCCAGCGGGTGGGCAGGGAATGAGCAGCTCTTC. Amino acid sequence: CASGWAGNEQLF. V usage is TRBV6-2 or TRBV6-3 and J usage is TRBJ2-1, with D perhaps matching TRBD1 (5 bases). Germline lookup yields CDR1 MNHEY and CDR2 SVGEGT. The CDR3 is made up of 12 amino acids.

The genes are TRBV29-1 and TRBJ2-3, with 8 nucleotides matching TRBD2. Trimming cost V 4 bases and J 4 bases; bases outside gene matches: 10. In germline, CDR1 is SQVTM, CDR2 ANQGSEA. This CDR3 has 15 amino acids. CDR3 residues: CSVASGSYGADTQYF. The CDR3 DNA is TGCAGCGTTGCCAGCGGGAGTTATGGGGCAGATACGCAGTATTTT.

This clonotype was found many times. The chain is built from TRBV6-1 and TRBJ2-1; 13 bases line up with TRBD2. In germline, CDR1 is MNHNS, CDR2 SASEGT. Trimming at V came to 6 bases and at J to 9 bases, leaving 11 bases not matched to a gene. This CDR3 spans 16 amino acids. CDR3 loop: CASSSWTSGSHGEQFF. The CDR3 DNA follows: TGTGCCAGCAGCTCTTGGACTAGCGGGAGTCATGGTGAGCAGTTCTTC.

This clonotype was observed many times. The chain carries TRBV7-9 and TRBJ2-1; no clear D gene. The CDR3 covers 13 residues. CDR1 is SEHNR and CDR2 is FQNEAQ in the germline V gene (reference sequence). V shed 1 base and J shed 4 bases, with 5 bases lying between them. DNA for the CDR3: TGTGCCAGCAGCTTAGTGGCGTACAATGAGCAGTTCTTC. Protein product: CASSLVAYNEQFF.

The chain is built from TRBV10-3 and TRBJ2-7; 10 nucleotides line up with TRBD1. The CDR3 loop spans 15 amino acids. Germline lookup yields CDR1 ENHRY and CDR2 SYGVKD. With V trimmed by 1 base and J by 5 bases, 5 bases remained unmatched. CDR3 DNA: TGTGCCATCAGTGAGTTCTCCGGGACAGGGGACGAGCAGTACTTC. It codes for CAISEFSGTGDEQYF.

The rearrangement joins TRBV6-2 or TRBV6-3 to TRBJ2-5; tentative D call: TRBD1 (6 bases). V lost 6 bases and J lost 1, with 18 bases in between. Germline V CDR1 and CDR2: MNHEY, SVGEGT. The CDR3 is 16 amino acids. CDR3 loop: CASSDGQNFVQETQYF. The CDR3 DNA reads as TGTGCCAGCAGCGATGGACAGAATTTTGTCCAAGAGACCCAGTACTTC.

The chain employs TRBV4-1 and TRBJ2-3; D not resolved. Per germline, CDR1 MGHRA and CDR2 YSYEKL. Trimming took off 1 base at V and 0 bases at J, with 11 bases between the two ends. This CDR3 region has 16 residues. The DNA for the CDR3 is TGCGCCAGCAGCCAAGCGGTCTCCCCTAGCACAGATACGCAGTATTTT. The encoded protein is CASSQAVSPSTDTQYF.

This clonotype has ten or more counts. CDR3 bases: TGTGCCAGCAGTTTCCGGGTCGACTCCAGCAATCAGCCCCAGCATTTT. The encoded protein is CASSFRVDSSNQPQHF. V and J are TRBV28 and TRBJ1-5; D not certain. Germline CDR1 reads MDHEN; CDR2 reads SYDVKM. This CDR3 comprises 16 residues. V dropped 3 bases and J dropped 1 base, with 13 bases sitting between them.

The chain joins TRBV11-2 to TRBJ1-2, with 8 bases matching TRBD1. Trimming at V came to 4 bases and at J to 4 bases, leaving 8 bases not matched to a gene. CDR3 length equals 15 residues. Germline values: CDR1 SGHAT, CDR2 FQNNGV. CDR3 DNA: TGTGCCAGCAGCTCTCAGGGGGCGGGTGGCTATGGCTACACCTTC. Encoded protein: CASSSQGAGGYGYTF.

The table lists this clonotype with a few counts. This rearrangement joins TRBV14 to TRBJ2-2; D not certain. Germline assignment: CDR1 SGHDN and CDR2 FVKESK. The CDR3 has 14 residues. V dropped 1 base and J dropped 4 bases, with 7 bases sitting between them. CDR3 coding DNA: TGTGCCAGCAGCCAAGTAACTGGCACCGGGGAGCTGTTTTTT. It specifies CASSQVTGTGELFF.

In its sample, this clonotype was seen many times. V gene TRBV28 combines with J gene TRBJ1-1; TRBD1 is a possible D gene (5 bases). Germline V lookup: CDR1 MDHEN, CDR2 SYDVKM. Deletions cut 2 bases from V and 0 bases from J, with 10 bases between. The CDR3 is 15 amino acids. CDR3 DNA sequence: TGTGCCAGCAGTTTAAGGGGCAGGCTGAACACTGAAGCTTTCTTT. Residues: CASSLRGRLNTEAFF.

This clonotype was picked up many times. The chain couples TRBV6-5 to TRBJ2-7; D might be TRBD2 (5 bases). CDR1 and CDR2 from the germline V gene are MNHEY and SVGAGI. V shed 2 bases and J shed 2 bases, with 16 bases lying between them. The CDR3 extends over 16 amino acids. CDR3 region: CASSYLGGIYPYEQYF. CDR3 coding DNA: TGTGCCAGCAGTTACCTAGGAGGCATTTATCCCTACGAGCAGTACTTC.

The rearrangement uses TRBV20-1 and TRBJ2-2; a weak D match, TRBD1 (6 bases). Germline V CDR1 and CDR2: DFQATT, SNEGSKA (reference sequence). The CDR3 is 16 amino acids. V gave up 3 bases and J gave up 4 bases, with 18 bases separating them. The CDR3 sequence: CSARPARGSVTGELFF. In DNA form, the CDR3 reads TGCAGTGCTAGGCCGGCGAGGGGGTCGGTCACCGGGGAGCTGTTTTTT.

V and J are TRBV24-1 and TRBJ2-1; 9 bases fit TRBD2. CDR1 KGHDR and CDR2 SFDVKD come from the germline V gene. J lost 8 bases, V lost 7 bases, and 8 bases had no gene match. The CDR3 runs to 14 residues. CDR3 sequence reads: CATRPAGGLHEQFF. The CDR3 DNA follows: TGTGCCACCAGGCCCGCGGGAGGGCTTCATGAGCAGTTCTTC.

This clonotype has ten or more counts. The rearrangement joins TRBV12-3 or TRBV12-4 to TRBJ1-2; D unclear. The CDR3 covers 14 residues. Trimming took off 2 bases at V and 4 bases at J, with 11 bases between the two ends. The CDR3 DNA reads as TGTGCCAGCAGTTTATACGTGGCGGTCTATGGCTACACCTTC. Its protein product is CASSLYVAVYGYTF.

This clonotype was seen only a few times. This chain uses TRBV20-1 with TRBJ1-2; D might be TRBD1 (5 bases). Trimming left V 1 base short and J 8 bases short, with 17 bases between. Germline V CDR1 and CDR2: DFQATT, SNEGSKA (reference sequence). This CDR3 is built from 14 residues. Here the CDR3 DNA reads TGCAGTGCTAGAGGGGACGACTTCTCGGGGGGCTACACCTTC. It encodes CSARGDDFSGGYTF.

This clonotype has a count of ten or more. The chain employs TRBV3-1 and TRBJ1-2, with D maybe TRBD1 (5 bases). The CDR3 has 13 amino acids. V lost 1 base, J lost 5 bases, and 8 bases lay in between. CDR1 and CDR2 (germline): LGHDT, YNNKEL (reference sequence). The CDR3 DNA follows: TGTGCCAGCAGCCAAGTTGGGGGATATGGCTACACCTTC. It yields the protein CASSQVGGYGYTF.

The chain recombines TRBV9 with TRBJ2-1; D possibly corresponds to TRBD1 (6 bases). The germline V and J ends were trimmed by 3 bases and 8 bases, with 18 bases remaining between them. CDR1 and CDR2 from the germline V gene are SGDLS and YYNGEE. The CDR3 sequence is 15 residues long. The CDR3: CASSADPAGVDEQFF. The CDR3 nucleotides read TGTGCCAGCAGCGCTGACCCCGCAGGGGTCGATGAGCAGTTCTTC.

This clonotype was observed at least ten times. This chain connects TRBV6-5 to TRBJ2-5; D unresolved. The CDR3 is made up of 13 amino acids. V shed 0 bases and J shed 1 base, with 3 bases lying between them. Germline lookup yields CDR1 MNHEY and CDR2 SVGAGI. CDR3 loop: CASSYSTQETQYF. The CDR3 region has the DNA TGTGCCAGCAGTTACTCGACCCAAGAGACCCAGTACTTC.

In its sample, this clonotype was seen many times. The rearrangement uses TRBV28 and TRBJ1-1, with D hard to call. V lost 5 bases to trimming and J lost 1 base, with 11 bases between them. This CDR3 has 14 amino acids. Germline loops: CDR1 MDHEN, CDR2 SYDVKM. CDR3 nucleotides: TGTGCCAGCAGTCACCTTTCTCCGAACACTGAAGCTTTCTTT. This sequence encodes CASSHLSPNTEAFF.

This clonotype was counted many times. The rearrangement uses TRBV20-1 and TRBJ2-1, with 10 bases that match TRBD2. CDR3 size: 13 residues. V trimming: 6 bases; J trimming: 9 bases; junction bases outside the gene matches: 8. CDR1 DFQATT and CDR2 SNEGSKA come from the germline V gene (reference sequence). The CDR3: CSAAGTSAGEQFF. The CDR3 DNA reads TGCAGTGCGGCCGGGACTAGCGCTGGTGAGCAGTTCTTC.

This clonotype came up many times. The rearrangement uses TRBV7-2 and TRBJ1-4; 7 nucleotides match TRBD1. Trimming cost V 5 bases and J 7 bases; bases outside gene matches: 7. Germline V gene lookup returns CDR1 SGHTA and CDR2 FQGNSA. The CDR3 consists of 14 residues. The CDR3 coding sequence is TGTGCCAGCAGCCAGAGACAGGGCCGTGAAAAACTGTTTTTT. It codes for CASSQRQGREKLFF.

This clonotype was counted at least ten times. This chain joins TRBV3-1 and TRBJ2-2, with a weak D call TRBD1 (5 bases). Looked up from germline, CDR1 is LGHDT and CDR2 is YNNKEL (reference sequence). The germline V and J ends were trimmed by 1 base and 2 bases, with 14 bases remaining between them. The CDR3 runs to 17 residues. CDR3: CASSQGDRGSNTGELFF. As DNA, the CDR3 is TGTGCCAGCAGCCAAGGAGATAGGGGAAGCAACACCGGGGAGCTGTTTTTT.

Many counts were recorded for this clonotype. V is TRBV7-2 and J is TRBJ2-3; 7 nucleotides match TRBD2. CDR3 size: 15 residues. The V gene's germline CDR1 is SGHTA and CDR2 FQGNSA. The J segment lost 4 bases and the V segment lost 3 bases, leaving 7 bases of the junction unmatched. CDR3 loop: CASSFRAGSSDTQYF. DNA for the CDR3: TGTGCCAGCAGCTTCCGAGCGGGAAGTTCAGATACGCAGTATTTT.

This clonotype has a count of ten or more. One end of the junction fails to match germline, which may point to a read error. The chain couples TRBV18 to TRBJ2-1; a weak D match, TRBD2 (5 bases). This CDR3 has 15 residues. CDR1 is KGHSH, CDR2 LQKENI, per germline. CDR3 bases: TGTGCCAGCTCACCATCTCTGGACTCCTACAATGAGCGGTTCTTC. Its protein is CASSPSLDSYNERFF.